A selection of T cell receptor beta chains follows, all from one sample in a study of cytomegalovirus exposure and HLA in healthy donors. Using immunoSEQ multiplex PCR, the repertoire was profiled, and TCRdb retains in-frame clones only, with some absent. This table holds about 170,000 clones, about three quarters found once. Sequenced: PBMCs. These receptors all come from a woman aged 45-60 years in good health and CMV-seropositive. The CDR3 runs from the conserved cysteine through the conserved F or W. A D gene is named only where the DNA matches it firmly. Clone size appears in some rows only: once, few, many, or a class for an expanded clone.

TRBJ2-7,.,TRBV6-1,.,CASPDLAFPYEQYF,TGTGCCAGCCCTGATTTGGCCTTTCCCTACGAGCAGTACTTC
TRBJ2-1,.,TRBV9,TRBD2,CASSDHGGRAFF,TGTGCCAGCAGCGATCATGGCGGGAGGGCGTTCTTC
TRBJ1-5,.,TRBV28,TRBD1,CASIARGYGNQPQHF,TGTGCCAGCATTGCCAGGGGGTACGGCAATCAGCCCCAGCATTTT
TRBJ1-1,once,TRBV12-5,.,CASGLSPNTEAFF,TGTGCTAGTGGTTTGTCCCCTAACACTGAAGCTTTCTTT
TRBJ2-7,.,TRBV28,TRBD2,CASSASGTTPYEQYF,TGTGCCAGCAGCGCGTCCGGGACTACCCCCTACGAGCAGTACTTC
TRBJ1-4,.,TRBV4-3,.,CASSQDGQGNEKLFF,TGCGCCAGCAGCCAAGACGGGCAGGGAAATGAAAAACTGTTTTTT
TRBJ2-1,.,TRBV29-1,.,CSVRGGASDEQFF,TGCAGCGTTAGGGGGGGGGCGAGCGATGAGCAGTTCTTC
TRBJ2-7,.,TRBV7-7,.,CASSPGTAGEQYF,TGTGCTAGCAGCCCCGGGACTGCGGGCGAGCAGTACTTC
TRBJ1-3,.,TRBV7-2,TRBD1,CASSRGTGGGGNTIYF,TGTGCCAGCAGCCGCGGGACAGGGGGCGGTGGAAACACCATATATTTT
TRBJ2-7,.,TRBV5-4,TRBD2,CASGLAGPTYEQYF,TGTGCCAGCGGACTAGCGGGGCCAACCTACGAGCAGTACTTC
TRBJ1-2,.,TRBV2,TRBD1,CASRQGPNYGYTF,TGTGCCAGCAGACAGGGGCCTAACTATGGCTACACCTTC